The following is a TCR beta chain sequence with its context. Its antigen is undetermined. The data belong to a study of cytomegalovirus exposure and HLA in healthy donors. The CDR3 is 17 residues long. V dropped 3 bases and J dropped 8 bases, with 23 bases sitting between them. Germline values: CDR1 SGHRS, CDR2 YFSETQ. Study results and limitations: A later analysis appeared to link common viral pathogens to several of the most significant clusters. The study dropped some indistinguishable V segments, TRBV6-2 and TRBV6-3 among them. In a later analysis, V- and J-gene trimming of beta chains associated with a DCLRE1C missense variant, replicated independently.

PCR employed 60 Vbeta and 13 Jbeta primers. TCRdb's table, derived via immunoSEQ multiplex PCR, lists solely in-frame clones and lacks some. The sample lists about 79,000 clones, roughly 70% occurring once. Every donor was a healthy person donating bone marrow. The chain uses TRBV5-1 and TRBJ1-4; the D is unclear. The sequence derives from a middle-aged man in good health and CMV-seropositive. The sequencing sample was made of PBMCs. The chain's CDR3 is CASSSSRRRSSREKLFF. CDR3 nucleotides: TGCGCCAGCAGCTCCTCACGCAGACGGTCGTCTAGGGAAAAACTGTTTTTT.